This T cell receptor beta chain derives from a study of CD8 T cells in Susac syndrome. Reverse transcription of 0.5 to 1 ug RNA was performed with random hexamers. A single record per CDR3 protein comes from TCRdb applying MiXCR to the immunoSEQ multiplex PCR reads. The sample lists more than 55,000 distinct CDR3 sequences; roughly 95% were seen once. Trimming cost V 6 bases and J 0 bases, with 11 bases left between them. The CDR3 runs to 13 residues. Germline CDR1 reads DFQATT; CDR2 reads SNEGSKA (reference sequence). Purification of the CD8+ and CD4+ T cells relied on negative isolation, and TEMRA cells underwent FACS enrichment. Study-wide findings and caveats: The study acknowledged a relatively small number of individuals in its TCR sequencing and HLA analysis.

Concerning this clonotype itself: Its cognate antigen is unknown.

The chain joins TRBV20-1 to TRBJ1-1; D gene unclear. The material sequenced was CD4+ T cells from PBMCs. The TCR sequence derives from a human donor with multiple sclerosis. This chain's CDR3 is CSALGMMNTEAFF. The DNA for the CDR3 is TGCAGTGCGCTTGGGATGATGAACACTGAAGCTTTCTTT.